This T cell receptor beta chain was identified during a study of blood T cell repertoires in COVID-19. Across the whole study: Spain, Italy and the United States supplied samples that represented acute and convalescent COVID-19. The cDNA or gDNA used as material had been derived from T cells, B-cell-depleted T cells, or PBMCs.

Authors' analysis steps: Reference gene primers were amplified, and this amplification served to estimate nucleated cell counts. Sequenced by immunoSEQ multiplex PCR; TCRdb stores in-frame clones only, minus some. D and trimming come from the DNA, and the V and J calls and clone size come from that table. This sample yields 65,000 to 90,000 clones, of which 79% are seen a single time; roughly 29% belongs to the top ten. J gave up 7 bases and V 3 bases, and 7 bases lay outside the gene matches. Looked up from germline, CDR1 is LGHNA and CDR2 is YSLEER. There are 16 residues in the CDR3. This clonotype was obtained from a man in his 60s with active or convalescent COVID-19. The rearrangement joins TRBV4-3 to TRBJ2-1, with 12 bases matching TRBD1. Sequenced: peripheral blood. The CDR3 bases are TGCGCCAGCAGCCAGGCAGGGACAGGGGGCTGGAATGAGCAGTTCTTC. Protein product: CASSQAGTGGWNEQFF.